Listed here is a single T cell receptor (beta chain). The data belong to a study of blood T cell repertoires in COVID-19. Study at large: Specimens from acute and convalescent COVID-19 originated in the United States, Italy and Spain. T cells, B-cell-depleted T cells, or PBMCs provided the cDNA or gDNA that served as material.

The authors' processing: By means of reference gene primer amplification, nucleated cell counts were estimated. Data came from immunoSEQ multiplex PCR; TCRdb stores just in-frame clones and leaves some out. V and J calls and clone size are those listed in that table; D and trimming were worked out from the DNA. This sample has tens of thousands of clones, with approximately 82% found just once. The V gene's germline CDR1 is MNHNS and CDR2 SASEGT. There are 15 residues in the CDR3. Trimming cost V 1 base and J 4 bases; bases outside gene matches: 4. The sample was peripheral blood. The chain employs TRBV6-1 and TRBJ1-2; TRBD1 agrees at 9 bases. This receptor was identified in a woman older than 75 with acute or convalescent COVID-19. The CDR3 nucleotides read TGTGCCAGCAGTGAAGACGGACAGGGGATCTATGGCTACACCTTC. This gives the protein CASSEDGQGIYGYTF.